One T cell receptor (beta chain) is described in this entry. There is no known antigen for this receptor. It has no much larger one-base neighbor in the sample; base qualities were not kept. Genomic DNA was extracted from sorted cells for sequencing of the TCRbeta CDR3 region. TCRbeta CDR3 regions were sequenced using the immunoSEQ Assay. The table was pulled from immuneACCESS by TCRdb, which kept in-frame rearrangements only. Such tables lose some clones; where checked, under half of the loss comes from unresolved V genes, and the rest has no known cause. The sample table lists approximately 70,000 clones, approximately 85% of them with a count of one. The top ten clonotypes cover roughly a sixth of the sample. This record comes from a study of OX40 agonist ivuxolimab in advanced cancers. About the full investigation: Ivuxolimab, which targeted the costimulatory receptor OX40 (CD134), was an agonistic, fully human IgG2 monoclonal antibody. Intravenous ivuxolimab was administered to patients every 2 weeks at six dose levels: 0.01, 0.1, 0.3, 1.5, 3 and 10 mg/kg. Of the approximately 50 dose-escalation patients, hepatocellular carcinoma was present in about 19, melanoma in around 15, renal cell carcinoma in 9 and head and neck cancer in 9. In the dose-escalation cohort, around four fifths of patients were male, and the mean age was around 60 years, with a range of roughly 20 to 79. Patients were allowed to have had prior anti-PD-1, anti-PD-L1 or anti-CTLA-4 therapy, and around 41% of the dose-escalation patients had previously received checkpoint inhibitors. Partial responses occurred in three dose-escalation patients: two with cutaneous melanoma and one with hepatocellular carcinoma. Peripheral TCRbeta sequencing was intended to test whether TCR sequence diversity was altered and clonal T-cell expansion was caused by ivuxolimab. The paper describes the monotherapy dose-escalation part (N = 52 patients) of the phase I trial of ivuxolimab.

Summary of the overall study and its limitations: Clonal expansion of both CD4+ and CD8+ blood T cells was observed from baseline to week 6 at doses 0.1 to 3.0 mg/kg. Partial responders in the 0.1-3.0 mg/kg groups had among the lowest normalized peripheral clonal expansion, especially among CD8+ T cells. After ivuxolimab, more expanded clones were found on average in CD8+ T cells than in CD4+ T cells. Which antigens the clonally expanded peripheral T cells were specific for was not determined. Low levels of normalized T-cell clonal expansion were also shown by some nonresponding patients.

The trial excluded patients who had a history of autoimmune disease or who were on systemic immunosuppression. In every dose cohort, peripheral blood was drawn for TCR sequencing at baseline, cycle 4 day 1, and cycle 7 day 1. Samples came from an open-label, multicenter, first-in-human phase I dose-escalation trial of ivuxolimab. The trial enrolled adults with locally advanced or metastatic head and neck squamous cell, hepatocellular, melanoma or renal cell carcinoma. Before TCR sequencing, CD4+ and CD8+ T cells were separately sorted from peripheral blood. The TCR sequence derives from an adult with an advanced solid tumor such as melanoma, head and neck, liver or kidney cancer. Sequenced material: CD4+ or CD8+ T cells sorted from blood, taken in a trial of the OX40 agonist ivuxolimab.

Read as DNA, the sequence is TGTGCCAGCAATCCCTCGGGACAGGGTCTCGAGACCCAGTACTTC. The translation is CASNPSGQGLETQYF. The chain is made from TRBV27 and TRBJ2-5, and TRBD1 matches 9 of the central bases. The cysteine opens and the phenylalanine closes a CDR3 of 15 amino acids. Only the CDR3 region is kept as DNA, spanning 45 bases read in frame from base 1. CDR1 and CDR2 (MNHEY, SMNVEV) derive from the germline V gene (reference sequence). Trimming leaves V shorter by 7 bases and J shorter by 5 bases, with the junction holding 11 bases beyond the gene matches.